This passage covers 2 T cell receptor beta chains from one sample sequenced in a study of blood T cells in healthy people across ages. A second PCR of about 6 to 11 cycles used a sample-barcoded 5' primer and a J-beta primer mix. MiXCR was run by TCRdb on the 5' RACE reads, yielding one entry per CDR3 protein. This table holds about 1,500,000 distinct CDR3 sequences, 42% found once. The specimen was blood. The receptors originated from a woman aged 18 to 35 in good health.

The V and J genes are TRBV11-2 and TRBJ2-3; 8 bases fit TRBD2. CDR3 length equals 14 residues. Trimming cost V 7 bases and J 3 bases; bases outside gene matches: 6. Germline CDR1 SGHAT, CDR2 FQNNGV. Written as DNA, the CDR3 is TGTGCCAGCAACCCTACTAGCGGAACAGATACGCAGTATTTT. It codes for CASNPTSGTDTQYF.

This clonotype has just a few counts. The chain combines TRBV25-1 with TRBJ2-1, with D possibly matching TRBD2 (6 bases). This CDR3 has 17 residues. Trimming pared 1 base from V and 0 bases from J, leaving 13 bases between. CDR1 MGHDK and CDR2 SYGVNS come from the germline V gene. This chain's CDR3 is CASSEWGGMGSYNEQFF. DNA of the CDR3: TGTGCCAGCAGTGAATGGGGCGGGATGGGCTCCTACAATGAGCAGTTCTTC.